Reported below is one TCR beta chain. Its antigen is not known. It was patients with CD8+CD57+ cell expansion by flow cytometry who were chosen for sequencing. The data originate from a study of CD8+CD57+ T cells in acquired aplastic anemia. Turning to the study itself: Average DNA yield from sorted CD4+ and CD8+ cells was around 3.2 ug.

Study outcomes and limitations: A significant difference in CD8+ Simpson's diversity between patients and controls was not found. Patients and controls turned out to have 25 to 35 CD8+ CDR3 sequences in common.

CDR3 and TCR beta VDJ profiling relied on genomic DNA as the template. One entry per CDR3 protein, called by TCRdb with MiXCR from the reads. Of around 430,000 distinct CDR3 sequences in the sample, around 33% were seen once. The CDR3 consists of 13 residues. Germline-derived CDR1 and CDR2 are SGHDN and FVKESK. V lost 2 bases and J 4 bases, leaving 8 bases between the germline ends. The source of this sequence is a human donor with aplastic anemia. The rearrangement joins TRBV14 to TRBJ1-1; D is uncertain. The sequencing sample was made of sorted CD4+, CD8+, or CD8+CD57+ T cells (not recorded which) from PBMCs. The CDR3 nucleotides read TGTGCCAGCAGCCAAAGCCGGGTCACTGAAGCTTTCTTT. Protein sequence: CASSQSRVTEAFF.